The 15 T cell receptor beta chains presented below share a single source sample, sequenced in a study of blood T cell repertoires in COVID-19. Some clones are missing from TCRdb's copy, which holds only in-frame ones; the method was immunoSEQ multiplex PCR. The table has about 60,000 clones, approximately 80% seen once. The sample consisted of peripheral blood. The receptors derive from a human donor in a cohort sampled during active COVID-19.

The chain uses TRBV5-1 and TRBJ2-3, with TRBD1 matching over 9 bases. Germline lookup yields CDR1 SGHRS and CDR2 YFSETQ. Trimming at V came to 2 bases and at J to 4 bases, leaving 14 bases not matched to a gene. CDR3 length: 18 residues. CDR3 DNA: TGCGCCAGCAGCTTAACCGGGACAGGGATTATCCCCGCAGATACGCAGTATTTT. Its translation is CASSLTGTGIIPADTQYF.

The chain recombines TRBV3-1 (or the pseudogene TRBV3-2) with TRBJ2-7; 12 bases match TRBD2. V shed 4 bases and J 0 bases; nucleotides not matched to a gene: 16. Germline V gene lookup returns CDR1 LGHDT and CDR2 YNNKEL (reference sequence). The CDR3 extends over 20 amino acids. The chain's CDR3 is CASSLGLAGIPNYHSYEQYF. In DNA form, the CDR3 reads TGTGCCAGCAGCCTAGGACTAGCGGGAATCCCTAACTATCACTCCTACGAGCAGTACTTC.

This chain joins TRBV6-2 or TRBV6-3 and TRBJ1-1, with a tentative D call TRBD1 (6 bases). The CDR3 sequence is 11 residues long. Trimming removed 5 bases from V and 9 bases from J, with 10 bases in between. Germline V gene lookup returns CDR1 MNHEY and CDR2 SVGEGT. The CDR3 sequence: CASSGQLKAFF. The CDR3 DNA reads TGTGCCAGCAGTGGACAGCTCAAAGCTTTCTTT.

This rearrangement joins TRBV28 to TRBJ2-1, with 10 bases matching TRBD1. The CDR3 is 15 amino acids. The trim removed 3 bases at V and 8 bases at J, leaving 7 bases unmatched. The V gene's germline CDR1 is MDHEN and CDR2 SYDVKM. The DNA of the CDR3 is TGTGCCAGCAGTTTGGTGACAGGGGGCTCTGATGAGCAGTTCTTC. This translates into CASSLVTGGSDEQFF.

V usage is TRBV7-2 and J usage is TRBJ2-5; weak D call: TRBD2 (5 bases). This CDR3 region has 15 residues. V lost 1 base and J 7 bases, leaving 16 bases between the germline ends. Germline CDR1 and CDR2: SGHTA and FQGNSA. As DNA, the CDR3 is TGTGCCAGCAGCTTAGACGGGAAGGGATCGGGGACCCAGTACTTC. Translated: CASSLDGKGSGTQYF.

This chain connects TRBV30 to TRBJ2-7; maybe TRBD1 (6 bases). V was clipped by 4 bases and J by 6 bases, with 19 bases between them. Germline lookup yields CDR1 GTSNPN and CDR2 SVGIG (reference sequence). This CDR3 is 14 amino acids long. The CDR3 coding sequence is TGTGCCTGGAAACCAACAGGGAATAGTGCCGAGCAGTACTTC. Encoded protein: CAWKPTGNSAEQYF. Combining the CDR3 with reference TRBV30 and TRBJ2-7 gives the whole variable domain SQTIHQWPATLVQPVGSPLSLECTVEGTSNPNLYWYRQAAGRGLQLLFYSVGIGQISSEVPQNLSASRPQDRQFILSSKKLLLSDSGFYLCAWKPTGNSAEQYFGPGTRLTVT.

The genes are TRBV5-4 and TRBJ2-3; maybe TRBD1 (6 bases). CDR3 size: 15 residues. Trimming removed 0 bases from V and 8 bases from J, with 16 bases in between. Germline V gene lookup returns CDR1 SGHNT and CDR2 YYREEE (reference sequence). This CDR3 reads CASSLGGTLQGTQYF. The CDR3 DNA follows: TGTGCCAGCAGCTTGGGAGGGACACTTCAGGGTACGCAGTATTTT.

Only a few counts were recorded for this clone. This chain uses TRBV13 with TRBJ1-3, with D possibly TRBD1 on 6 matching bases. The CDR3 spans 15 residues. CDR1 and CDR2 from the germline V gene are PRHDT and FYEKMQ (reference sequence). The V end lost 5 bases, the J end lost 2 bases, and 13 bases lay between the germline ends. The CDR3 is CASSQAGAAGNTIYF. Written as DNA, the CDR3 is TGTGCCAGCAGCCAAGCGGGGGCAGCTGGAAACACCATATATTTT.

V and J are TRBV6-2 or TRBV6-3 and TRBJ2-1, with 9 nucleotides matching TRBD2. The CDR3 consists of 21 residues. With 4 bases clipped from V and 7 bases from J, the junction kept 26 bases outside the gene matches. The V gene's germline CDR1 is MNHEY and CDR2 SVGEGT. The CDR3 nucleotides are TGTGCCAGCAGTTCGACGCGCATTGTGGTAATAGCGGGAGTATCTAGGAATGAGCAGTTCTTC. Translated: CASSSTRIVVIAGVSRNEQFF.

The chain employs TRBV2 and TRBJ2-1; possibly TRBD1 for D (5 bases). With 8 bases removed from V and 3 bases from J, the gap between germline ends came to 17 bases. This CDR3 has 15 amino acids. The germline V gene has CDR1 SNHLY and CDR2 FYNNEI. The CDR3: CASDSQPPLYNEQFF. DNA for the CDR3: TGTGCCAGCGACAGCCAACCTCCACTCTACAATGAGCAGTTCTTC. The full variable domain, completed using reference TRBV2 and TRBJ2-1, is EPEVTQTPSHQVTQMGQEVILRCVPISNHLYFYWYRQILGQKVEFLVSFYNNEISEKSEIFDDQFSVERPDGSNFTLKIRSTKLEDSAMYFCASDSQPPLYNEQFFGPGTRLTVL.

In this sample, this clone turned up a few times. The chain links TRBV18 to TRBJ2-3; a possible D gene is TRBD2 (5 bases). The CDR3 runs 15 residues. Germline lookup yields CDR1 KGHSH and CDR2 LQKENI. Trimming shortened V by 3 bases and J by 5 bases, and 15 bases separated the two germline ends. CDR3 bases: TGTGCCAGCTCACCCATAGGAGGAAGGGAAGATACGCAGTATTTT. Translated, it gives CASSPIGGREDTQYF.

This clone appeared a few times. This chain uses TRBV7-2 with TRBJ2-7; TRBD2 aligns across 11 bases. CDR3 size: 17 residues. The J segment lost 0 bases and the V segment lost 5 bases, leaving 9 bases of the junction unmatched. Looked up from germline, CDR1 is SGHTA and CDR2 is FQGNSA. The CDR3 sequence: CASSRGTSGLSSYEQYF. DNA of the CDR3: TGTGCCAGCAGCCGCGGGACTAGCGGCTTGAGCTCCTACGAGCAGTACTTC.

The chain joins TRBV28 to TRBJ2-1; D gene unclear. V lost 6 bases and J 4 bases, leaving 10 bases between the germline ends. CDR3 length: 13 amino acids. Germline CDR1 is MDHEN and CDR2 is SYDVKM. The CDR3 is CASRLLQYNEQFF. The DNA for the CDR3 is TGTGCCAGCAGACTCCTCCAATACAATGAGCAGTTCTTC.

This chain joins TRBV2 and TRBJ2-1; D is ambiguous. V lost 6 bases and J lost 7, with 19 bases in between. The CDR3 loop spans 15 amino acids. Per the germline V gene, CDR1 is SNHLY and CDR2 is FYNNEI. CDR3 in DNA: TGTGCCAGCAGCGCAAATGATCCCCGCGTGAATGAGCAGTTCTTC. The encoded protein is CASSANDPRVNEQFF.

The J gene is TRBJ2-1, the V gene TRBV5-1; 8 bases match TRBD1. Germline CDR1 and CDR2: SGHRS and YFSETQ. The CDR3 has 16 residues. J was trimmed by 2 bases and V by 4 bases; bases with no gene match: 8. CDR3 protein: CASSPDAGGPYNEQFF. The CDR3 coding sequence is TGCGCCAGCAGCCCGGACGCAGGGGGCCCCTACAATGAGCAGTTCTTC.